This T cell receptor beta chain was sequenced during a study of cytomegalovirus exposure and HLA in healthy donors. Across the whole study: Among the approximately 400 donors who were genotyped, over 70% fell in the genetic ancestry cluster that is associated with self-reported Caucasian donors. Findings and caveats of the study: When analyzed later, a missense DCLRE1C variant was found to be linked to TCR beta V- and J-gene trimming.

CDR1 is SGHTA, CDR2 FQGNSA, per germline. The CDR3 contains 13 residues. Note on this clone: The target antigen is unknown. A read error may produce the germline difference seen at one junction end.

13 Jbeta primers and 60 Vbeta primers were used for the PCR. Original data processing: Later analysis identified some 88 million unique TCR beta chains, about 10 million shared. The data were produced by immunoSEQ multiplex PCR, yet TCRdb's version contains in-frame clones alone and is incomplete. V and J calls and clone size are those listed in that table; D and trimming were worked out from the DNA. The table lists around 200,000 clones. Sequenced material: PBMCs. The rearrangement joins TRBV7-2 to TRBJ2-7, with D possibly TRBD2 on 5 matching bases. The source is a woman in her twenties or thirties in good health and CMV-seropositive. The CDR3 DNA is TGTGCCAGCAGCTTAGCGGGCGGGCCCGCCCAAGATTTC. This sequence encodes CASSLAGGPAQDF. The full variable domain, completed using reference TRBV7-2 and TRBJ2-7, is GAGVSQSPSNKVTEKGKDVELRCDPISGHTALYWYRQSLGQGLEFLIYFQGNSAPDKSGLPSDRFSAERTGGSVSTLTIQRTQQEDSAVYLCASSLAGGPAQDFGPGTRLTVT.